The present T cell receptor (beta chain) was sequenced within a study of blood T cells in healthy people across ages. CDR3 size: 18 residues. Germline V gene data show CDR1 as SGHRS and CDR2 as YFSETQ. Trimming stripped 0 bases from V and 1 base from J, with 14 bases between. Primers used in a second PCR of roughly 6 to 12 cycles were a sample-barcoded 5' primer and a J-beta primer mix. TCRdb re-called the 5' RACE reads with MiXCR, one entry per CDR3 protein. The data show about 1.8 million distinct CDR3 sequences, roughly 52% seen once. Each sample gave at least 6.5 million isolated PBMCs. Sequencing input: blood. The chain links TRBV5-1 to TRBJ2-6; a weak D match, TRBD1 (6 bases). The origin of this receptor is a woman aged 40-49 years in good health. CDR3 nucleotides: TGCGCCAGCAGCTTGGGGGCAGGGGTGGATTCTGGGGCCAACGTCCTGACTTTC. Its translation: CASSLGAGVDSGANVLTF.